A single TCR beta chain is shown here with its context. Specified time point: pre-treatment sample, taken before nivolumab and TIL therapy. These data come from a study of TIL therapy for anti-PD-1-resistant metastatic lung cancer. Sequencing used immunoSEQ v3. Sequencing depth was about 2 million read pairs for survey level, roughly 4.5-6 million for deep. Generated by immunoSEQ multiplex PCR, the TCRdb table keeps only in-frame clones and is missing some. The sample lists over 15,000 clones, about 79% seen once, with 7.4% in the top ten. This CDR3 is 12 amino acids long. V was cut by 5 bases and J by 0 bases, with 5 bases left in between. CDR1 and CDR2 (germline): SNHLY, FYNNEI.

This sequence was found in a person between 25 and 79 years old with non-small cell lung cancer. V usage is TRBV2 and J usage is TRBJ2-7; the D is unclear. Sequencing used blood, obtained at baseline. This CDR3 is CASSQSSYEQYF. CDR3 bases: TGTGCCAGCAGTCAATCCTCCTACGAGCAGTACTTC.